The 18 T cell receptor beta chains presented below share a single source sample, sequenced in a study of response to subunit inactivated influenza vaccine. TCRdb itself ran the RT-PCR reads through MiXCR, one entry per CDR3 protein. The sample records hundreds of thousands of distinct CDR3 sequences, around 20% being singletons. The sequencing here drew on PBMCs from blood, taken more than 4 days after vaccination. These receptors were collected from a man aged 50 to 60 who received an inactivated influenza vaccine.

A few counts support this clonotype. This chain links TRBV24-1 with TRBJ2-5; unclear D gene. Germline lookup yields CDR1 KGHDR and CDR2 SFDVKD. Trimming shortened V by 10 bases and J by 2 bases, and 1 base separated the two germline ends. This CDR3 is built from 9 residues. The CDR3 spells CATQETQYF. The CDR3 DNA reads as TGTGCCACACAAGAGACCCAGTACTTC.

V gene TRBV7-3 combines with J gene TRBJ2-2, with 7 nucleotides matching TRBD1. Germline V gives CDR1 SGHTA, CDR2 FQGTGA. The CDR3 consists of 16 residues. Trimming cost V 4 bases and J 4 bases; bases outside gene matches: 9. The CDR3 spells CASSSFPGQPTGELFF. As DNA, the CDR3 is TGTGCCAGCAGCTCTTTTCCGGGACAGCCCACCGGGGAGCTGTTTTTT.

The V call is TRBV5-1, the J call TRBJ2-5; TRBD2 matches 10 bases. There are 17 residues in the CDR3. Germline V lookup: CDR1 SGHRS, CDR2 YFSETQ. The V segment lost 6 bases and the J segment 2 bases; nucleotides outside the gene matches: 13. In nucleotides, the CDR3 is TGCGCCAGCACAGGGGTGTGGACTAGCGGCCTTCAAGAGACCCAGTACTTC. The encoded protein is CASTGVWTSGLQETQYF.

The chain is built from TRBV25-1 and TRBJ2-2, with D unclear. Trimming took off 1 base at V and 10 bases at J, with 4 bases between the two ends. The CDR3 length is 11 residues. Germline V gene sequence: CDR1 MGHDK, CDR2 SYGVNS. The CDR3, as DNA: TGTGCCAGCAGTGAATTAGTGGAGCTGTTTTTT. Protein: CASSELVELFF.

This clonotype showed up just a few times. The chain combines TRBV24-1 with TRBJ2-1; TRBD2 might be the D (5 bases). V lost 6 bases, J lost 10 bases, and 15 bases lay in between. This CDR3 has 13 residues. Germline-derived CDR1 and CDR2 are KGHDR and SFDVKD. The CDR3 DNA follows: TGTGCCACCAGTCTCACCGAGGGCATGGAGCAGTTCTTC. Translation: CATSLTEGMEQFF.

This clonotype was seen many times. The rearrangement links TRBV28 to TRBJ1-4; D is unclear. Between the trimmed V and J ends, which lost 3 bases and 3 bases, there was a span of 8 bases. Per the germline V gene, CDR1 is MDHEN and CDR2 is SYDVKM. The CDR3 sequence is 14 residues long. The CDR3, as DNA: TGTGCCAGCAGTTTGGGAGGCGCTAATGAAAAACTGTTTTTT. The encoded protein is CASSLGGANEKLFF.

V is TRBV10-2 and J is TRBJ1-2, with D possibly matching TRBD1 (5 bases). Trimming took 8 bases from V and 2 from J, leaving 30 bases between them. The germline gives CDR1 WSHSY, CDR2 SAAADI. This CDR3 has 19 residues. The CDR3 DNA reads as TGCGCCAGCGGGATCAGGGTGCCACGGGACTCGTTCCCGAACTATGGCTACACCTTC. It encodes CASGIRVPRDSFPNYGYTF.

This clonotype was recorded a few times. The rearrangement links TRBV12-3 or TRBV12-4 to TRBJ1-6, with TRBD1 as a possible D gene (5 bases). Trimming removed 3 bases at V and 9 bases at J, with 15 bases between. The CDR3 is 15 amino acids. CDR3 nucleotides: TGTGCCAGCAGTTTTGGGGGGTGGGAGGGTTCACCCCTCCACTTT. Amino acids: CASSFGGWEGSPLHF.

This clonotype was seen a few times. The V call is TRBV6-1, the J call TRBJ2-3; 8 bases are shared with TRBD1. Germline assignment: CDR1 MNHNS and CDR2 SASEGT. CDR3 length: 16 residues. The junction had 11 bases not matched to a gene; V was cut back by 6 bases and J by 3 bases. The CDR3 reads CASSLNTGGVTDTQYF. The CDR3 nucleotides are TGTGCCAGCAGCCTAAACACAGGGGGTGTGACAGATACGCAGTATTTT.

The chain links TRBV20-1 to TRBJ2-6; D not certain. V was trimmed by 1 base and J by 1 base, leaving 5 bases between them. The CDR3 runs to 14 residues. Looked up from germline, CDR1 is DFQATT and CDR2 is SNEGSKA (reference sequence). The CDR3 loop is CSARGDSGANVLTF. The CDR3 DNA is TGCAGTGCTAGAGGCGATTCTGGGGCCAACGTCCTGACTTTC.

This clonotype has just a few counts. The CDR3 is CSASSRNSNQPQHF. Here the CDR3 DNA reads TGCAGTGCTAGCTCCAGAAATAGCAATCAGCCCCAGCATTTT. This chain joins TRBV20-1 and TRBJ1-5; D unresolved. Germline CDR1 DFQATT, CDR2 SNEGSKA (reference sequence). This CDR3 has 14 residues. Trimming removed 3 bases from V and 0 bases from J, with 9 bases in between.

This clonotype has more than one count but fewer than ten. This sequence joins TRBV28 and TRBJ2-1; D might be TRBD2 (5 bases). The germline V gene encodes CDR1 MDHEN and CDR2 SYDVKM. V was pared by 6 bases and J by 2 bases, with 14 bases between. CDR3 length equals 15 residues. For the CDR3, the DNA is TGTGCCAGCAGCTACCCCGGGGTGGCCTACAATGAGCAGTTCTTC. It yields the protein CASSYPGVAYNEQFF.

The table lists this clonotype with a few counts. V gene TRBV4-3 combines with J gene TRBJ2-3; D not certain. Germline CDR1 is LGHNA and CDR2 is YSLEER. This CDR3 has 16 residues. The V end lost 1 base, the J end lost 3 bases, and 14 bases lay between the germline ends. The CDR3 spells CASSQVGGDGTDTQYF. CDR3 nucleotide sequence: TGCGCCAGCAGCCAAGTTGGTGGCGACGGAACAGATACGCAGTATTTT.

This clonotype was recorded many times. This chain links TRBV5-4 with TRBJ2-5; D might be TRBD1 or TRBD2, each matching 7 bases. Germline CDR1 SGHNT, CDR2 YYREEE (reference sequence). The V end was cut by 3 bases, the J end by 5 bases, with 20 bases between. The CDR3 extends over 16 amino acids. The DNA of the CDR3 is TGTGCCAGCAGCTCCAGCATGACAGGGCGGGAGGAGACCCAGTACTTC. Its protein is CASSSSMTGREETQYF.

In its sample, this clonotype was seen a few times. The chain carries TRBV7-9 and TRBJ2-7; TRBD1 matches 10 bases. The germline CDR1 and CDR2 sequences are SEHNR and FQNEAQ (reference sequence). V trimming: 4 bases; J trimming: 3 bases; junction bases outside the gene matches: 6. The CDR3 length is 15 residues. The CDR3 coding sequence is TGTGCCAGCAGCTACACCGGACAGGGGGTCTACGAGCAGTACTTC. Translation gives CASSYTGQGVYEQYF.

This clonotype was observed a few times. The CDR3 DNA follows: TGCAGCGTGGGGGGCCGGGCAGGACTCGACGAGCAGTACTTC. Translated, it gives CSVGGRAGLDEQYF. The V gene is TRBV29-1, the J gene TRBJ2-7, with D perhaps given as TRBD1 or TRBD2 (6 bases each). This CDR3 comprises 14 residues. Germline CDR1 is SQVTM and CDR2 is ANQGSEA. The ends were cut back, 6 bases at V and 5 bases at J, with 20 bases in the middle.

The J gene is TRBJ1-2, the V gene TRBV12-3 or TRBV12-4, with D perhaps TRBD1 (6 bases). V dropped 1 base and J dropped 1 base, with 16 bases sitting between them. The CDR3 runs to 17 residues. The CDR3 DNA follows: TGTGCCAGCAGTTTAGTCGGACAGACAAAAAATAACTATGGCTACACCTTC. Amino acid sequence: CASSLVGQTKNNYGYTF.

The chain carries TRBV6-1 and TRBJ1-5; tentative D call: TRBD1 (5 bases). V gave up 6 bases and J gave up 0 bases, with 12 bases separating them. There are 15 residues in the CDR3. CDR1 and CDR2 from the germline V gene are MNHNS and SASEGT. DNA for the CDR3: TGTGCCAGCAGCCGACAGCAAGATAGCAATCAGCCCCAGCATTTT. As protein: CASSRQQDSNQPQHF.